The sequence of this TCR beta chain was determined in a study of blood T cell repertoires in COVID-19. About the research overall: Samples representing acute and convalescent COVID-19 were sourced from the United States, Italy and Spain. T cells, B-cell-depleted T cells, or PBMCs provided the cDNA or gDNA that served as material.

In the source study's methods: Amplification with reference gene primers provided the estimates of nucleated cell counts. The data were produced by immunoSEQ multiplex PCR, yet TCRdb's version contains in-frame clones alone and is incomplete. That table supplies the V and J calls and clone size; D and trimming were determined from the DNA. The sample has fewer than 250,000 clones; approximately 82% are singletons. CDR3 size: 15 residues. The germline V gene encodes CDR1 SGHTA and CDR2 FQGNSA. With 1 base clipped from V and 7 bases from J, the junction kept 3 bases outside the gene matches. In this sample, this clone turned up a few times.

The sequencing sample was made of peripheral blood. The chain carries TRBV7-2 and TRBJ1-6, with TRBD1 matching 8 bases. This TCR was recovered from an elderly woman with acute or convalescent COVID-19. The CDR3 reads CASSLGTGLNSPLHF. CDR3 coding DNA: TGTGCCAGCAGCTTAGGGACAGGGTTGAATTCACCCCTCCACTTT.